Included here is one TCR beta chain sequence, with context. Assay used: immunoSEQ multiplex PCR; TCRdb lists only in-frame clones, some missing. In the table there are approximately 47,000 clones, around 87% of which are singletons. Sampled blood was obtained at baseline, cycle 4 day 1, and cycle 7 day 1. This record comes from a study of OX40 agonist ivuxolimab in advanced cancers. This receptor was obtained from an adult with an advanced solid tumor such as melanoma, head and neck, liver or kidney cancer. Material: CD4+ or CD8+ T cells sorted from blood, obtained in a trial of the OX40 agonist ivuxolimab.

The CDR3 sequence: CSVEGVWDRGPSNTEAFF. CDR3 coding DNA: TGCAGCGTTGAAGGGGTGTGGGACAGGGGCCCCTCGAACACTGAAGCTTTCTTT. This rearrangement joins TRBV29-1 to TRBJ1-1, with 10 bases that match TRBD1. The CDR3 has 18 residues. With 1 base clipped from V and 1 base from J, the junction kept 12 bases outside the gene matches. Germline V gene data show CDR1 as SQVTM and CDR2 as ANQGSEA.